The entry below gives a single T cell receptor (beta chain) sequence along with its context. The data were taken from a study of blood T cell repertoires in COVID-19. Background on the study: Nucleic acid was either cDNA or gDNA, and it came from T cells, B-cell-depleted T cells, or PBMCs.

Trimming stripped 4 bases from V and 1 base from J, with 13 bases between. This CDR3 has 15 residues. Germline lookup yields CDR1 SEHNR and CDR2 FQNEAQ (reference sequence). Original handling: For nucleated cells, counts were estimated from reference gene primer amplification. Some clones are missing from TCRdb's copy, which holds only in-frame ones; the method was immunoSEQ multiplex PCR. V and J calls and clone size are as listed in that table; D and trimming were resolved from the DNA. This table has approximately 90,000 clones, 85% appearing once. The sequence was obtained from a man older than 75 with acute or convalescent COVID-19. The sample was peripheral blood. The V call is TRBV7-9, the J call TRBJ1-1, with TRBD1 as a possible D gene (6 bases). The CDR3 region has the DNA TGTGCCAGCAGCTCCCGTAGGGGACAGAACACTGAAGCTTTCTTT. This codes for CASSSRRGQNTEAFF.